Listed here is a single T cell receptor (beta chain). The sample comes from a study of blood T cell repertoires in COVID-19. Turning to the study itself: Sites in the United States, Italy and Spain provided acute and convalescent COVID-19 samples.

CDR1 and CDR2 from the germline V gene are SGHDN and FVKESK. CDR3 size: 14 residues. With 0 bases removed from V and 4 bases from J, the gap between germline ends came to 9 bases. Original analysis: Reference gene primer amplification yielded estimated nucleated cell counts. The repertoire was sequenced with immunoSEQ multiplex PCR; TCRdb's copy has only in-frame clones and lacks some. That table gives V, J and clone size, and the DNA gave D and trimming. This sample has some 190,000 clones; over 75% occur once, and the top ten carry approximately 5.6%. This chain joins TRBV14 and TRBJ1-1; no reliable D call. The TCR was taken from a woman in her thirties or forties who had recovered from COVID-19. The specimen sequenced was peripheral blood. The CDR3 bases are TGTGCCAGCAGCCAAGATTCGTTCGGCACTGAAGCTTTCTTT. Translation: CASSQDSFGTEAFF.